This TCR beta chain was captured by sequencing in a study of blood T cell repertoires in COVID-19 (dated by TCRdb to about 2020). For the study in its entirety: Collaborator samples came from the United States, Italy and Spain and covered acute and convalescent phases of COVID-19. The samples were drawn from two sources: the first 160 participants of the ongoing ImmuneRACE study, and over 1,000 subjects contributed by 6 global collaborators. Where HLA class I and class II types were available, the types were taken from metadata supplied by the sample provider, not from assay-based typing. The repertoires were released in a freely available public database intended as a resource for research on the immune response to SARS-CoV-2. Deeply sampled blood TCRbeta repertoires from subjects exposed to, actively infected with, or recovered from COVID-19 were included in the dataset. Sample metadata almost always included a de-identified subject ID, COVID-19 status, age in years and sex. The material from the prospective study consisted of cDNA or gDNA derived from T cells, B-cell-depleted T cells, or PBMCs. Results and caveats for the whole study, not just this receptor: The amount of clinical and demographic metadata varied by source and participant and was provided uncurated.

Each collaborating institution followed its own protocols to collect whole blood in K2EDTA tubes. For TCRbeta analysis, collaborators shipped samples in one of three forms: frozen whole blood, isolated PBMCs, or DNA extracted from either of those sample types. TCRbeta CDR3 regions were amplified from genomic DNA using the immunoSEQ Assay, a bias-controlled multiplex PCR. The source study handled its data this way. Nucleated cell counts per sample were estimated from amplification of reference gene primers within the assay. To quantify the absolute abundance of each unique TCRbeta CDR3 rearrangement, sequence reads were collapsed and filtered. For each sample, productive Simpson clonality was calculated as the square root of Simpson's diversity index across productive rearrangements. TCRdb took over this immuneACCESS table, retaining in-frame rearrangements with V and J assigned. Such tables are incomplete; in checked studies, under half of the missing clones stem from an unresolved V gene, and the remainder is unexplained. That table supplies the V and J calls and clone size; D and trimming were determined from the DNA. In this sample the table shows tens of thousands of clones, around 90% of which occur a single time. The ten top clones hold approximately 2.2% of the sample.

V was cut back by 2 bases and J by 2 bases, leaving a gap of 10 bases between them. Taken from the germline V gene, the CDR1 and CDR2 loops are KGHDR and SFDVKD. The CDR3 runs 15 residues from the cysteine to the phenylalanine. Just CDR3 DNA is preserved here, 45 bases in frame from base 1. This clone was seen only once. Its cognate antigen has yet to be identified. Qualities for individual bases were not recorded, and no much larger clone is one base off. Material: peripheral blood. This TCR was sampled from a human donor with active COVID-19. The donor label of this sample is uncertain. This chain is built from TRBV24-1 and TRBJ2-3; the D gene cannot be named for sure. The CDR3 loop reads CATSDSSRYTDTQYF. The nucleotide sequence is TGTGCCACCAGTGATTCCTCGCGATACACAGATACGCAGTATTTT.